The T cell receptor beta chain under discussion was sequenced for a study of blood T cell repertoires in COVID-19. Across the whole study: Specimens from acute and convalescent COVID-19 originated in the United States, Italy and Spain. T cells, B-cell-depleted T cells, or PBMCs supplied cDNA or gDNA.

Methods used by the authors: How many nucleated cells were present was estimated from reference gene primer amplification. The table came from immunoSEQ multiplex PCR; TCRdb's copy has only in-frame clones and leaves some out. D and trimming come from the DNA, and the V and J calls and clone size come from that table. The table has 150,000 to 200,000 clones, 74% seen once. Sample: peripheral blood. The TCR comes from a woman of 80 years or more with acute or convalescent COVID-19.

The CDR3 protein is CASSHRGGGTDTQYF. In DNA form, the CDR3 reads TGTGCCAGCAGCCACCGCGGAGGGGGCACAGATACGCAGTATTTT. This chain links TRBV28 with TRBJ2-3; D may be TRBD2 (6 bases). Germline CDR1 reads MDHEN; CDR2 reads SYDVKM. V was cut by 6 bases and J by 1 base, with 14 bases left in between. This CDR3 comprises 15 residues.